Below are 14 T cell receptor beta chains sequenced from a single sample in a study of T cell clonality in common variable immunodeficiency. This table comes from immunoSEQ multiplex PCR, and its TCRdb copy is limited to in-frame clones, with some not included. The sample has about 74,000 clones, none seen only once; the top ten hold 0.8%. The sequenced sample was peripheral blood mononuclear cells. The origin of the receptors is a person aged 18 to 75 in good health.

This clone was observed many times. The CDR3: CSARDQGRVTEAFF. The CDR3 DNA, read in part, is TGCAGTGCTAGAGATCAGGGGCGGGTCACTGAA. V gene TRBV20-1 combines with J gene TRBJ1-1; perhaps TRBD1 as D (6 bases). The sequence runs out 3 residues before the end of the CDR3; the remainder is reconstructed from the germline J gene. The CDR3 extends over 14 amino acids. Germline loops: CDR1 DFQATT, CDR2 SNEGSKA (reference sequence). V lost 0 bases to trimming and J lost 4 bases, with 12 bases between them.

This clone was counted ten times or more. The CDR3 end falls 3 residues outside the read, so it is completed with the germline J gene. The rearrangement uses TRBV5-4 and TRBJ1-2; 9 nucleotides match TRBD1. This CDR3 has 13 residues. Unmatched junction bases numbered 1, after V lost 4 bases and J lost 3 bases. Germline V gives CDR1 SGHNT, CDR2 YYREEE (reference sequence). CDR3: CASSRDRDYGYTF. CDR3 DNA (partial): TGTGCCAGCAGCCGGGACAGGGACTATGGC.

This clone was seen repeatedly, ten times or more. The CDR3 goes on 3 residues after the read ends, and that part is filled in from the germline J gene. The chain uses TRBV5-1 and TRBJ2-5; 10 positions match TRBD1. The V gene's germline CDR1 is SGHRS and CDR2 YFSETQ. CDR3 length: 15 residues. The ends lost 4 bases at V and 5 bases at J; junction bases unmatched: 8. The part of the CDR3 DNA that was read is TGCGCCAGCAGCCGCCGACAGGGGGCATGGGAGACC. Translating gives CASSRRQGAWET. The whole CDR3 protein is CASSRRQGAWETQYF.

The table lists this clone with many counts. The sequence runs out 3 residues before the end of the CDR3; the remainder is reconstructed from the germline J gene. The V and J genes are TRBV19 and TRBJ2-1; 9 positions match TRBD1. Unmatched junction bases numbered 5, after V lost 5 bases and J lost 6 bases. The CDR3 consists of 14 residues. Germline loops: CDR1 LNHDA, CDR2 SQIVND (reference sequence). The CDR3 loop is CASSPDRGVNEQFF. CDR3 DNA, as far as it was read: TGTGCCAGTAGTCCCGACAGGGGGGTCAATGAG.

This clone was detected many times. CDR3 in amino acids: CAWVPGSYTDTQYF. The covered CDR3 bases are TGTGCCTGGGTCCCGGGGAGCTACACAGATACG. The chain uses TRBV30 and TRBJ2-3; a possible D gene is TRBD2 (5 bases). The CDR3 is cut off 3 residues early in the read; its end comes from the germline J gene. The V end lost 5 bases, the J end lost 2 bases, and 14 bases lay between the germline ends. Per the germline V gene, CDR1 is GTSNPN and CDR2 is SVGIG (reference sequence). The CDR3 runs 14 residues.

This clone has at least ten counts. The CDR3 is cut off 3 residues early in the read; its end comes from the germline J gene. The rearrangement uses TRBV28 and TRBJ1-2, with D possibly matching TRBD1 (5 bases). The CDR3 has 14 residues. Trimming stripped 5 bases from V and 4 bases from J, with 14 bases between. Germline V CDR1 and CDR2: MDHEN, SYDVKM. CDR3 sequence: CASSPVRVTYGYTF. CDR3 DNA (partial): TGTGCCAGCAGTCCCGTCAGGGTAACCTATGGC.

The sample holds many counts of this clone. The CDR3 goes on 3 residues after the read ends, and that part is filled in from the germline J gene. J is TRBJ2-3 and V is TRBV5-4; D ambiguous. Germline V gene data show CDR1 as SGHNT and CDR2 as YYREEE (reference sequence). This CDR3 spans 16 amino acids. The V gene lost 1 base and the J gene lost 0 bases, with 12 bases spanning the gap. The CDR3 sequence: CASSLLSRLSTDTQYF. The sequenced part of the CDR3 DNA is TGTGCCAGCAGCTTGTTAAGCAGGTTGAGCACAGATACG.

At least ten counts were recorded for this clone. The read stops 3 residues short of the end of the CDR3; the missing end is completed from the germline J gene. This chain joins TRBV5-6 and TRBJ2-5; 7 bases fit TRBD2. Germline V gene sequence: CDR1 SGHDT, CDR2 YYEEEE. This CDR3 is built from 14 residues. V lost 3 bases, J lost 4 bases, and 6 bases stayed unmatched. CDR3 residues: CASSSGLRGETQYF. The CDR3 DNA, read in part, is TGTGCCAGCAGCTCGGGACTACGAGGAGAGACC.

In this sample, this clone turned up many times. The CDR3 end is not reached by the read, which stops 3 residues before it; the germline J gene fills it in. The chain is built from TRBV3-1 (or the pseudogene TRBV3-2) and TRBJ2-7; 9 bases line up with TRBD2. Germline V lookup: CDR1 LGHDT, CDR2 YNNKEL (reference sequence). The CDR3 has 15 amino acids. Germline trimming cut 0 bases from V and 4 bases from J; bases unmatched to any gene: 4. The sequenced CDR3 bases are TGTGCCAGCAGCCAAGATCGGCTAGCGGGATACGAG. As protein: CASSQDRLAGYE. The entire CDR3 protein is CASSQDRLAGYEQYF.

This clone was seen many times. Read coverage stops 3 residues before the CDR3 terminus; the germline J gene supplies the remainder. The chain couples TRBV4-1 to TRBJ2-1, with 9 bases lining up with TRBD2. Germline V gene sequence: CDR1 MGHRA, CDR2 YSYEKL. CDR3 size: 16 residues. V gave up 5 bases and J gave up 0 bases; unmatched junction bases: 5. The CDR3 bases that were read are TGCGCCAGCAGCAGACTAGCGGAGAGCTCCTACAATGAG. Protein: CASSRLAESSYNE. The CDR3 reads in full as CASSRLAESSYNEQFF.

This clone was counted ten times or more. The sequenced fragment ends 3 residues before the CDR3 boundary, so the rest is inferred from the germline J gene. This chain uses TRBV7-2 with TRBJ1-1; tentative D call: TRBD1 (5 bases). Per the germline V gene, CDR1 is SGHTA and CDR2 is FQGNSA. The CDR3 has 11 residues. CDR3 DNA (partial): TGTGCCAGCAGCCTGACAGTAGAA. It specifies CASSLTVE. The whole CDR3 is CASSLTVEAFF.

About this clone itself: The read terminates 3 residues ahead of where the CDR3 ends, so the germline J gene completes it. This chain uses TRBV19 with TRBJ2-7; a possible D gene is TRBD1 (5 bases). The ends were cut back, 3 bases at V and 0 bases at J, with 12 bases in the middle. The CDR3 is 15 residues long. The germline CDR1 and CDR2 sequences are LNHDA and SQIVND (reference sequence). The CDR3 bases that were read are TGTGCCAGTAGTATCCGAAGGGGCAGCTCCTACGAG. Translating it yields CASSIRRGSSYE. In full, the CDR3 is CASSIRRGSSYEQYF.

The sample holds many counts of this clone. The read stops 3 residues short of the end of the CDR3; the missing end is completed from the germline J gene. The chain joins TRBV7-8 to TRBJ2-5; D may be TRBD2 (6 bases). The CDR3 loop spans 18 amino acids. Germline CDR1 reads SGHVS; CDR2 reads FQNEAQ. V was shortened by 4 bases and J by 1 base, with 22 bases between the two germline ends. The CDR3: CASSYGTAGGVGQETQYF. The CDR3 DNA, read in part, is TGTGCCAGCAGCTATGGGACTGCCGGGGGAGTGGGCCAAGAGACC.

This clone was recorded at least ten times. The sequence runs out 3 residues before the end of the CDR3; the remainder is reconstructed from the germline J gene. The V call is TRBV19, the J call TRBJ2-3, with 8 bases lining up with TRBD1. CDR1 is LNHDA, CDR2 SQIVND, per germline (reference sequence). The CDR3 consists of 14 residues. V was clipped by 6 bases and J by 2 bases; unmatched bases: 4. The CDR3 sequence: CASSRTGNTDTQYF. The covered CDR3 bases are TGTGCCAGTAGCCGGACAGGGAACACAGATACG.